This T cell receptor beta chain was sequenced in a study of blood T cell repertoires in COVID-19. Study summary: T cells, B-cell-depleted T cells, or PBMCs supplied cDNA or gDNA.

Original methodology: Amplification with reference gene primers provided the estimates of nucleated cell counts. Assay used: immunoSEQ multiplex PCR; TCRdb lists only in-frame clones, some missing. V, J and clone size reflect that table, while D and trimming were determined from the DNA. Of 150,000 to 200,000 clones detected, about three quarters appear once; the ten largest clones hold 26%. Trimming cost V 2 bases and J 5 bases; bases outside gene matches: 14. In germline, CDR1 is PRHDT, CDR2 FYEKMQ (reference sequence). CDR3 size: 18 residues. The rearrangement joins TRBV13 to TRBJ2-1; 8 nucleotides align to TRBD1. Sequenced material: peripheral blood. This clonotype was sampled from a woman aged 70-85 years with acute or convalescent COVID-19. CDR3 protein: CASSLPLFDRGENNEQFF. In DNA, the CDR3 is TGTGCCAGCAGCTTACCACTATTCGACAGGGGAGAGAACAATGAGCAGTTCTTC.